This record covers a single T cell receptor (beta chain). The antigen remains undetermined. The data are from a study of radiation and T cells in renal cell carcinoma. Time point in this sample: baseline pretreatment blood. Indicated treatment: 15 Gy SBRT to primary tumor, nephrectomy 4 weeks later. Serial blood draws occurred at baseline and 2 and 4 weeks post-SBRT. Germline loops: CDR1 SGHTA, CDR2 FQGNSA. J lost 6 bases, V lost 3 bases, and 14 bases had no gene match. The length of the CDR3 is 16 residues. Whole-study findings and limits: Top tumor clonotypes rose in blood 2 weeks post-radiation, then contracted.

The assay was immunoSEQ multiplex PCR, and TCRdb's table has in-frame clones only and misses some. The sample records about 150,000 clones, more than 70% being singletons. This material consisted of blood, taken from a patient whose treatment included radiotherapy and nephrectomy. The source is a woman between 50 and 59 years old with renal cell carcinoma. The rearrangement uses TRBV7-2 and TRBJ2-7; the match to TRBD1 covers 7 bases. The CDR3 DNA reads as TGTGCCAGCAGCTTGTGGTTCGTTTCAGGGGGAACCGAGCAGTACTTC. Protein: CASSLWFVSGGTEQYF.